These 18 T cell receptor beta chains were all obtained from the same sample, sequenced in a study of radiation and T cells in renal cell carcinoma. Described time point: blood 2 weeks post-SBRT. Treatment meaning: 15 Gy SBRT to primary tumor, nephrectomy 4 weeks later. Assay: immunoSEQ multiplex PCR; the TCRdb copy retains only in-frame clones and omits some. The sample lists roughly 80,000 clones; approximately 86% were seen once. The input for sequencing was blood, taken from a patient whose treatment included radiotherapy and nephrectomy. These receptors originate from a woman aged 45 to 65 with renal cell carcinoma.

The V gene is TRBV4-3, the J gene TRBJ2-5; 12 nucleotides match TRBD2. Germline V lookup: CDR1 LGHNA, CDR2 YSLEER. After removal of 1 base from V and 6 bases from J, the junction contained 6 bases not matched to a gene. The CDR3 is made up of 16 amino acids. In nucleotides, the CDR3 is TGCGCCAGCAGCCAAGCTCCTAGCGGGGGGGCGAAGACCCAGTACTTC. Its translation: CASSQAPSGGAKTQYF.

This CDR3 reads CATSDQGYYNEQFF. DNA for the CDR3: TGTGCCACCAGCGACCAAGGATACTACAATGAGCAGTTCTTC. The V call is TRBV15, the J call TRBJ2-1; D is unresolved. This CDR3 region has 14 residues. In germline, CDR1 is LNHNV, CDR2 YYDKDF (reference sequence). V shed 5 bases and J shed 3 bases, with 11 bases lying between them.

The genes are TRBV28 and TRBJ1-1; D gene uncertain. This CDR3 has 13 amino acids. The germline V gene has CDR1 MDHEN and CDR2 SYDVKM. V dropped 8 bases and J dropped 4 bases, with 14 bases sitting between them. The CDR3 DNA sequence: TGTGCCAGCCTCTCACCTAGGCTCACTGAAGCTTTCTTT. Translating gives CASLSPRLTEAFF.

The chain has TRBV6-6 and TRBJ1-1, with no clear D. The CDR3 loop spans 11 amino acids. Germline V CDR1 and CDR2: MNHNY, SVGAGI (reference sequence). V dropped 5 bases and J dropped 4 bases, with 5 bases sitting between them. CDR3 protein: CASSRGTEAFF. Written as DNA, the CDR3 is TGTGCCAGCAGTCGAGGCACTGAAGCTTTCTTT.

The chain couples TRBV2 to TRBJ2-3; 11 nucleotides match TRBD2. This CDR3 region has 17 residues. Looked up from germline, CDR1 is SNHLY and CDR2 is FYNNEI. J lost 2 bases, V lost 6 bases, and 10 bases had no gene match. The CDR3 sequence is CASRGGTSGPSTDTQYF. CDR3 DNA: TGTGCCAGCAGGGGGGGGACTAGCGGCCCCTCCACAGATACGCAGTATTTT.

The chain couples TRBV6-5 to TRBJ2-5; D might be TRBD2 (6 bases). The V and J ends lost 0 bases and 5 bases respectively, with 13 bases between them. CDR1 is MNHEY, CDR2 SVGAGI, per germline. CDR3 length: 15 amino acids. The CDR3: CASSYSRGAVETQYF. For the CDR3, the DNA is TGTGCCAGCAGTTACTCGCGCGGGGCGGTGGAGACCCAGTACTTC.

The chain links TRBV6-5 to TRBJ2-1; D possibly corresponds to TRBD2 (6 bases). This CDR3 region has 13 residues. Germline CDR1 reads MNHEY; CDR2 reads SVGAGI. V lost 10 bases, J lost 5 bases, and 15 bases lay in between. The CDR3 protein is CATLPGEHNEQFF. DNA for the CDR3: TGTGCCACCCTCCCGGGGGAACACAATGAGCAGTTCTTC.

The chain employs TRBV5-4 and TRBJ1-1; 9 nucleotides match TRBD1. Germline V gene lookup returns CDR1 SGHNT and CDR2 YYREEE (reference sequence). V lost 2 bases to trimming and J lost 4 bases; unmatched junction nucleotides: 6. The CDR3 is 15 residues long. CDR3 residues: CASSLQGASGTEAFF. The CDR3 nucleotides are TGTGCCAGCAGCTTACAGGGGGCGAGTGGCACTGAAGCTTTCTTT.

The V and J genes are TRBV5-1 and TRBJ2-2; 10 bases map to TRBD2. Trimming took 4 bases from V and 3 from J; bases not matched to a gene: 6. Germline values: CDR1 SGHRS, CDR2 YFSETQ. This CDR3 has 16 amino acids. This CDR3 reads CASSTRSGGDTGELFF. The DNA of the CDR3 is TGCGCCAGCAGCACCCGCAGCGGGGGGGACACCGGGGAGCTGTTTTTT.

The chain joins TRBV9 to TRBJ2-2; D gene unclear. Trimming took off 2 bases at V and 1 base at J, with 9 bases between the two ends. Per the germline V gene, CDR1 is SGDLS and CDR2 is YYNGEE. There are 15 residues in the CDR3. CDR3 region: CASSVTDWNTGELFF. The DNA of the CDR3 is TGTGCCAGCAGCGTTACAGACTGGAACACCGGGGAGCTGTTTTTT.

V gene TRBV28 combines with J gene TRBJ1-4; no reliable D call. There are 13 residues in the CDR3. The V end lost 5 bases, the J end lost 8 bases, and 12 bases lay between the germline ends. Germline CDR1 MDHEN, CDR2 SYDVKM. The chain's CDR3 is CASSKAGWEKLFF. CDR3 bases: TGTGCCAGCAGTAAGGCGGGATGGGAAAAACTGTTTTTT. Full variable domain (remainder filled in from reference TRBV28 and TRBJ1-4): DVKVTQSSRYLVKRTGEKVFLECVQDMDHENMFWYRQDPGLGLRLIYFSYDVKMKEKGDIPEGYSVSREKKERFSLILESASTNQTSMYLCASSKAGWEKLFFGSGTQLSVL.

The genes are TRBV10-1 and TRBJ2-1, with 13 bases lining up with TRBD2. Germline assignment: CDR1 WNHNN and CDR2 SYGVQD (reference sequence). Trimming cost V 5 bases and J 12 bases; bases outside gene matches: 7. CDR3 size: 14 residues. The CDR3 sequence is CASSTSGGAGVQFF. The CDR3 DNA reads as TGCGCCAGCAGTACTAGCGGGGGGGCCGGAGTGCAGTTCTTC.

The chain couples TRBV27 to TRBJ2-3; 9 nucleotides align to TRBD2. The CDR3 has 17 amino acids. J gave up 2 bases and V 4 bases, and 10 bases lay outside the gene matches. The germline gives CDR1 MNHEY, CDR2 SMNVEV (reference sequence). CDR3 coding DNA: TGTGCCAGCAGTTCGCGGCTAGCGGGGTCCTACACAGATACGCAGTATTTT. Encoded protein: CASSSRLAGSYTDTQYF.

The V call is TRBV5-8, the J call TRBJ1-4; tentative D call: TRBD1 (5 bases). This CDR3 has 14 amino acids. V gave up 1 base and J gave up 3 bases, with 7 bases separating them. Germline CDR1 reads SGHTS; CDR2 reads YDEGEE. The CDR3 here is CASSLPGSNEKLFF. The DNA of the CDR3 is TGTGCCAGCAGCTTGCCAGGGTCTAATGAAAAACTGTTTTTT.

This sequence joins TRBV29-1 and TRBJ1-3; no firm D call. The V gene lost 6 bases and the J gene lost 4 bases, with 7 bases spanning the gap. The length of the CDR3 is 11 residues. Germline assignment: CDR1 SQVTM and CDR2 ANQGSEA. CDR3 sequence: CSVLSGNTIYF. The CDR3 DNA reads as TGCAGCGTCTTATCAGGAAACACCATATATTTT.

V and J are TRBV29-1 and TRBJ2-1; 7 nucleotides match TRBD2. The trim removed 3 bases at V and 0 bases at J, leaving 14 bases unmatched. The CDR3 loop spans 18 amino acids. The germline gives CDR1 SQVTM, CDR2 ANQGSEA. For the CDR3, the DNA is TGCAGCGTTGAGCCCCTCCCCCTAGCGGTAAGCTCCTACAATGAGCAGTTCTTC. This codes for CSVEPLPLAVSSYNEQFF.

This clone was found once. The chain uses TRBV5-1 and TRBJ1-4; D gene uncertain. The V and J ends lost 1 base and 6 bases respectively, with 7 bases between them. CDR1 is SGHRS, CDR2 YFSETQ, per germline. The CDR3 runs to 13 residues. CDR3 in amino acids: CASSLTTDEKLFF. CDR3 nucleotide sequence: TGCGCCAGCAGCTTGACGACGGATGAAAAACTGTTTTTT. Drawing the rest from reference TRBV5-1 and TRBJ1-4, the complete variable domain is KAGVTQTPRYLIKTRGQQVTLSCSPISGHRSVSWYQQTPGQGLQFLFEYFSETQRNKGNFPGRFSGRQFSNSRSEMNVSTLELGDSALYLCASSLTTDEKLFFGSGTQLSVL.

This chain connects TRBV21-1 to TRBJ2-7; TRBD1 is the table's D call, not checked against the DNA. TRBV21-1 is reported as a pseudogene. There are 21 residues in the CDR3. The CDR3 region has the DNA TGTGCCAGCAGCAAAGTAAGGGGTAGGAACAGGTTCTCCACCAACACCTACGAGCAGTACTTC. Amino acid sequence: CASSKVRGRNRFSTNTYEQYF.